This passage covers 3 T cell receptor beta chains from one sample sequenced in a study of low-dose radiotherapy and immunotherapy resistance in tumors. Priming of first-strand cDNA relied on TRAV- and TRBV-specific primers (covering alpha and beta chains). TCRs underwent 15 to 25 PCR cycles of amplification with a constant-region primer and V-primer adapter. TCRdb re-called the reads with MiXCR, one entry per CDR3 protein. Of around 17,000 distinct CDR3 sequences listed, 70% were seen once; the top ten hold 5.5% to 6%. The receptors here all came from a human donor with advanced metastatic prostate, ovarian, gallbladder or colorectal cancer (not recorded which). This table probably holds off-target reads from a library built for another chain.

The rearrangement uses TRBV9 and TRBJ2-1, with 10 bases aligning to TRBD2. V shed 0 bases and J 9 bases; nucleotides not matched to a gene: 9. The CDR3 extends over 16 amino acids. CDR1 and CDR2 from the germline V gene are SGDLS and YYNGEE. Here the CDR3 reads CASSVGSSGGQVEQFF. CDR3 sequence (DNA): TGTGCCAGCAGCGTAGGGTCTAGCGGGGGTCAGGTTGAGCAGTTCTTC.

This sequence joins TRBV20-1 and TRBJ2-1; 10 bases line up with TRBD1. The trim removed 6 bases at V and 1 base at J, leaving 12 bases unmatched. CDR1 is DFQATT, CDR2 SNEGSKA, per germline (reference sequence). The CDR3 length is 17 residues. This CDR3 is CSATSGTGVLSYNEQFF. CDR3 DNA sequence: TGCAGTGCAACATCCGGGACAGGGGTCTTATCCTACAATGAGCAGTTCTTC.

This clonotype was picked up a small number of times. The CDR3 sequence is CASSFGPGLDTQYF. The DNA of the CDR3 is TGCGCCAGCAGCTTCGGTCCGGGCTTAGATACGCAGTATTTT. This chain joins TRBV5-1 and TRBJ2-3, with D hard to call. V lost 2 bases and J 5 bases, leaving 12 bases between the germline ends. This CDR3 spans 14 amino acids. Per the germline V gene, CDR1 is SGHRS and CDR2 is YFSETQ.